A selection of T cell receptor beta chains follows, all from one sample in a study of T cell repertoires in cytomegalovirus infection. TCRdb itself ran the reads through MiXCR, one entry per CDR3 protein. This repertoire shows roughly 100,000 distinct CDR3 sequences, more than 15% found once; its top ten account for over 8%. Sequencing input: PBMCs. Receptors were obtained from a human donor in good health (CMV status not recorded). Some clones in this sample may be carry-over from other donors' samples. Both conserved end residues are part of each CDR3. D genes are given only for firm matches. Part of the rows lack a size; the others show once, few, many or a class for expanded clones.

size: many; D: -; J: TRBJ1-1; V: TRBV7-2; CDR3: CASRSQGSTEAFF; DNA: TGTGCCAGCAGGTCACAGGGCAGCACTGAAGCTTTCTTT
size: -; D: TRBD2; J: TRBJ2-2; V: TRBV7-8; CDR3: CASSLEHLTSPGELFF; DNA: TGTGCCAGCAGCTTAGAGCATTTGACTAGCCCCGGGGAGCTGTTTTTT
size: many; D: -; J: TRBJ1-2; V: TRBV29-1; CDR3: CSGGGASNYGYTF; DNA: TGCAGCGGAGGAGGGGCCTCTAACTATGGCTACACCTTC
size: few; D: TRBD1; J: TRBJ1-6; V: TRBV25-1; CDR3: CASSEGGGQGGSPLHF; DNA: TGTGCCAGCAGTGAAGGAGGAGGACAGGGAGGTTCACCCCTCCACTTT
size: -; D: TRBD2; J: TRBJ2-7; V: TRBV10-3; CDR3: CAISGGQGSYEQYF; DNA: TGTGCCATCTCGGGGGGGCAAGGATCCTACGAGCAGTACTTC
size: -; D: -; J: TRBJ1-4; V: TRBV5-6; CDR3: CASSKDSNEKLFF; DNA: TGTGCCAGCAGCAAGGACTCTAATGAAAAACTGTTTTTT
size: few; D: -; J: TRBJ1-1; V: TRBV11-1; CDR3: CASSNTGSYTEAFF; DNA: TGTGCCAGCAGCAATACAGGGTCCTACACTGAAGCTTTCTTT
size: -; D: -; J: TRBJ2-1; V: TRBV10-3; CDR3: CAISDQGDEQFF; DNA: TGTGCCATCAGTGACCAGGGCGATGAGCAGTTCTTC
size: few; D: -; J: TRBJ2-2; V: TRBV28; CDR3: CASSRRDTGELFF; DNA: TGTGCCAGCAGTCGACGGGACACCGGGGAGCTGTTTTTT
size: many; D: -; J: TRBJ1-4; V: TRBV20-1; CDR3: CSARDLVNEKLFF; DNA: TGCAGTGCTAGAGATCTGGTCAATGAAAAACTGTTTTTT
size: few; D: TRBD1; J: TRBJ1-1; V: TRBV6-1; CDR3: CASSDPGQGNTEAFF; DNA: TGTGCCAGCAGTGACCCGGGACAGGGGAACACTGAAGCTTTCTTT
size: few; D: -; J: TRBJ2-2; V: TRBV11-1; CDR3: CASSTTRTVNTGELFF; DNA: TGTGCCAGCAGCACCACGCGGACCGTGAACACCGGGGAGCTGTTTTTT
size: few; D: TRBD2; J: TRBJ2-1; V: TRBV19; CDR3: CASTRTLRGGWDEQFF; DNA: TGTGCCAGTACCCGCACGTTGCGGGGGGGCTGGGATGAGCAGTTCTTC
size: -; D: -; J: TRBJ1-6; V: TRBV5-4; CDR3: CASSPGTDGTALHF; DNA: TGTGCCAGCAGCCCCGGAACGGACGGAACCGCCCTCCACTTT
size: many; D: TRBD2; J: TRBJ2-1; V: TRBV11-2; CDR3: CASSQRGGLSSYNEQFF; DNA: TGTGCCAGCAGCCAGCGGGGGGGTCTGAGCTCCTACAATGAGCAGTTCTTC
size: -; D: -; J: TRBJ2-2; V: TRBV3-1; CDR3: CASSQVPGELFF; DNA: TGTGCCAGCAGCCAAGTTCCCGGGGAGCTGTTTTTT
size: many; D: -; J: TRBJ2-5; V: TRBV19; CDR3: CATRSGQKETQYF; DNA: TGTGCCACCAGGTCCGGACAGAAAGAGACCCAGTACTTC
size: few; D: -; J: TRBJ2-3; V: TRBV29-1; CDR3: CSVVPRLTDTQYF; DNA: TGCAGCGTTGTTCCCCGCCTCACAGATACGCAGTATTTT
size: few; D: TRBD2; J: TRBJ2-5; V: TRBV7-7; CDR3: CASSPSGEETQYF; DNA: TGTGCCAGCAGCCCTAGCGGGGAAGAGACCCAGTACTTC
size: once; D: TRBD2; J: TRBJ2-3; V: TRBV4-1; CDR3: CASSQATSGGLYTQYF; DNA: TGCGCCAGCAGCCAAGCGACTAGCGGTGGACTTTATACGCAGTATTTT